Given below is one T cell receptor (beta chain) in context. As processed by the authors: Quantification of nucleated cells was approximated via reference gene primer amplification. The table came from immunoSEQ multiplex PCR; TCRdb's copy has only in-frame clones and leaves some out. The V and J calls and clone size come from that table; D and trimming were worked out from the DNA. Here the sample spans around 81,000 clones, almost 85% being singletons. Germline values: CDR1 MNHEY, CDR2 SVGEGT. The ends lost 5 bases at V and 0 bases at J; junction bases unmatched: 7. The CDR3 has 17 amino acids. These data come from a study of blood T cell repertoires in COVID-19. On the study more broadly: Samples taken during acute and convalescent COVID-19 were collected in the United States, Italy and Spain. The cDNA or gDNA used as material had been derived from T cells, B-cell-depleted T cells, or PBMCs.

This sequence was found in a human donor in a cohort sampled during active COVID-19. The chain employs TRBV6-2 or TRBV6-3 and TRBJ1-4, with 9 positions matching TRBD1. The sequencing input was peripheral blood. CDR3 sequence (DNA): TGTGCCAGCAGTCCGGGACAGGGAATTACAACTAATGAAAAACTGTTTTTT. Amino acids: CASSPGQGITTNEKLFF.